This T cell receptor (beta chain) came from a study of blood T cells in healthy people across ages. Study information: Capturing about one barcoded beta molecule per two T cells was achieved by template switching.

Losses at the gene ends were 2 bases for V and 2 bases for J; bases not matched to a gene: 8. CDR3 size: 18 residues. The V gene's germline CDR1 is LGHDT and CDR2 YNNKEL (reference sequence). Combining a sample-barcoded 5' primer with a J-beta primer mix, a second PCR ran for about 6 to 11 cycles. CDR3-containing paired-end reads numbered at least 2.5 million in each sample. TCRdb fed the 5' RACE reads into MiXCR, producing one record per CDR3 protein. The sample yields approximately 940,000 distinct CDR3 sequences, around 48% seen once. Input material: blood. This chain links TRBV3-1 with TRBJ2-4, with TRBD1 matching 11 bases. This clonotype was obtained from a man aged 25 to 45 in good health. The CDR3 loop is CASSQLIGQGAPKNIQYF. CDR3 in DNA: TGTGCCAGCAGCCAACTCATCGGACAGGGGGCGCCCAAAAACATTCAGTACTTC.